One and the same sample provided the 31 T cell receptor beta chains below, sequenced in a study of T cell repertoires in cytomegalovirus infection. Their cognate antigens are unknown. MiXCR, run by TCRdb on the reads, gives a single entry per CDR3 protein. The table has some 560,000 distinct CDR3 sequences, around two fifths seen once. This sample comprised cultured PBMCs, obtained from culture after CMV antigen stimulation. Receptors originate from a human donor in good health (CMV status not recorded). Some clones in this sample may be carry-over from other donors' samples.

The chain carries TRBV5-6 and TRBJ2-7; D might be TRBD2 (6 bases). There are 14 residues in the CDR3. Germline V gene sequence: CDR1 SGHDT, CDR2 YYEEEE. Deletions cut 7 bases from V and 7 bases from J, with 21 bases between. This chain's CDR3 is CASGVGTYQGEQYF. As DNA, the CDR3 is TGTGCCAGCGGCGTTGGGACTTACCAGGGAGAGCAGTACTTC.

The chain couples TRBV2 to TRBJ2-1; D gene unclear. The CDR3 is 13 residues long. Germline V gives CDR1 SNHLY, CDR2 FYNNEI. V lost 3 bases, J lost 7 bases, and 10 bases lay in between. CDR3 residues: CASSEGTRNEQFF. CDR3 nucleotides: TGTGCCAGCAGTGAGGGTACACGAAATGAGCAGTTCTTC.

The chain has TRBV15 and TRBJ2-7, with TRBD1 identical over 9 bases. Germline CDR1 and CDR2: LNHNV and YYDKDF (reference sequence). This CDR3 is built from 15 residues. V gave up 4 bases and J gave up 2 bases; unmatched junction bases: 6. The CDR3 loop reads CATSTGTGPTYEQYF. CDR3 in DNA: TGTGCCACCAGCACCGGGACAGGGCCTACCTACGAGCAGTACTTC.

The CDR3 region has the DNA TGCGCCAGCAGCCAAGGTACTGGCGAGCAGTACTTC. Its translation is CASSQGTGEQYF. V is TRBV4-1 and J is TRBJ2-7; unclear D gene. CDR1 is MGHRA and CDR2 is YSYEKL in the germline V gene. V lost 1 base and J 6 bases, leaving 7 bases between the germline ends. The CDR3 has 12 amino acids.

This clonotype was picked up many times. The CDR3 nucleotides read TGTGCCAGCAGCCTACAAGCGGGAGAAAACATTCAGTACTTC. It specifies CASSLQAGENIQYF. The chain is built from TRBV6-6 and TRBJ2-4; 8 positions agree with TRBD2. The V and J ends lost 6 bases and 5 bases, in that order; junction bases with no gene match: 6. The CDR3 length is 14 residues. Germline CDR1 is MNHNY and CDR2 is SVGAGI (reference sequence).

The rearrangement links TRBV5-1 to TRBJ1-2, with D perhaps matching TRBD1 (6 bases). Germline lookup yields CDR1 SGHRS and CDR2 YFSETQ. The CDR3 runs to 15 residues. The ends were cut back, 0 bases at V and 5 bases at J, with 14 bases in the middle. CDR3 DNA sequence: TGCGCCAGCAGCTTGGCCGAAGGGCAGGGGTATGGCTACACCTTC. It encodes CASSLAEGQGYGYTF.

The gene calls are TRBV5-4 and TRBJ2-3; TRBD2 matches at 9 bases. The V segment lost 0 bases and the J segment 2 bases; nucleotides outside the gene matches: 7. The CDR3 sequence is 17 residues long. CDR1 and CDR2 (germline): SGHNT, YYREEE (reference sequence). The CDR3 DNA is TGTGCCAGCAGCTTGGCCCAGCTAGCGGGGCTCACAGATACGCAGTATTTT. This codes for CASSLAQLAGLTDTQYF.

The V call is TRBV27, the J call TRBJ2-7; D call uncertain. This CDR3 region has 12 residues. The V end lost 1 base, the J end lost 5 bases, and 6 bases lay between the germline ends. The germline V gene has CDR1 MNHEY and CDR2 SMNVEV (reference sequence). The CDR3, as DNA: TGTGCCAGCAGTTTATTTGGTGACGAGCAGTACTTC. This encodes CASSLFGDEQYF.

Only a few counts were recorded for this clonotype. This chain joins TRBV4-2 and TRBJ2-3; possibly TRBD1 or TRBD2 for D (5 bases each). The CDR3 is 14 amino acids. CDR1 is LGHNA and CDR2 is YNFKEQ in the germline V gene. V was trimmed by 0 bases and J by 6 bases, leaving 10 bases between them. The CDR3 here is CASSQDGASDTQYF. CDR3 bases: TGTGCCAGCAGCCAAGACGGGGCGTCGGATACGCAGTATTTT.

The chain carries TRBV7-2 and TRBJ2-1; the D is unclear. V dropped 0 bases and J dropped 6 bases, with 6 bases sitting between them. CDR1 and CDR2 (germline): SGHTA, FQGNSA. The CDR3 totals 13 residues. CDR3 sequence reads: CASSLAMFNEQFF. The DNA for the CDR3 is TGTGCCAGCAGCTTAGCGATGTTCAATGAGCAGTTCTTC.

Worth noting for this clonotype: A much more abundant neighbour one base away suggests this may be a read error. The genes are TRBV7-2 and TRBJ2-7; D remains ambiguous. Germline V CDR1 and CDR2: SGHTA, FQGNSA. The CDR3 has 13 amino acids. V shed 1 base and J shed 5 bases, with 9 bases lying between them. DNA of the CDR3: TGTGCCAGCAGCTTAGGGGCAGGCCACGAGCAGTACTTC. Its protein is CASSLGAGHEQYF.

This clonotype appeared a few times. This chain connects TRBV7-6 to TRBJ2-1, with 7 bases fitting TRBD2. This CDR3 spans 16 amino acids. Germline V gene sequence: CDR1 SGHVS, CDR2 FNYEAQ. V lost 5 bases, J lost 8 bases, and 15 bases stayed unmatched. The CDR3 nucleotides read TGTGCCAGCAGCGCTCCGGGGAAGCGGGGATATCATGAGCAGTTCTTC. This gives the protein CASSAPGKRGYHEQFF.

DNA for the CDR3: TGTGCCAGCAGACGCCAGAGAGCGGGCACAGATACGCAGTATTTT. This encodes CASRRQRAGTDTQYF. V gene TRBV7-9 combines with J gene TRBJ2-3; possible D gene TRBD2, 5 bases. Germline values: CDR1 SEHNR, CDR2 FQNEAQ (reference sequence). V dropped 6 bases and J dropped 1 base, with 14 bases sitting between them. The CDR3 is 15 amino acids.

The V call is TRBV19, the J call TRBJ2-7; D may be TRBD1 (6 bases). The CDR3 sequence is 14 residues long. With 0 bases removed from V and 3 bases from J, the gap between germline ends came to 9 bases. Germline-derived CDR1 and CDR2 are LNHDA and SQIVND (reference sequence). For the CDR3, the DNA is TGTGCCAGTAGTATAGATCGGGACAACTACGAGCAGTACTTC. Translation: CASSIDRDNYEQYF. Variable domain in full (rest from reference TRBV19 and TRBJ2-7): DGGITQSPKYLFRKEGQNVTLSCEQNLNHDAMYWYRQDPGQGLRLIYYSQIVNDFQKGDIAEGYSVSREKKESFPLTVTSAQKNPTAFYLCASSIDRDNYEQYFGPGTRLTVT.

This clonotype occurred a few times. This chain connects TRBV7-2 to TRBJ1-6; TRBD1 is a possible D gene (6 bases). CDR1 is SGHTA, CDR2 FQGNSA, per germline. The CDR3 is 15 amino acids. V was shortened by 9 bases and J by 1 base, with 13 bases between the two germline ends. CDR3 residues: CASVGAGSYNSPLHF. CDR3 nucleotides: TGTGCCAGTGTGGGGGCAGGGTCCTATAATTCACCCCTCCACTTT. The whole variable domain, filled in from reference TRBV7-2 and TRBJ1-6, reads GAGVSQSPSNKVTEKGKDVELRCDPISGHTALYWYRQSLGQGLEFLIYFQGNSAPDKSGLPSDRFSAERTGGSVSTLTIQRTQQEDSAVYLCASVGAGSYNSPLHFGNGTRLTVT.

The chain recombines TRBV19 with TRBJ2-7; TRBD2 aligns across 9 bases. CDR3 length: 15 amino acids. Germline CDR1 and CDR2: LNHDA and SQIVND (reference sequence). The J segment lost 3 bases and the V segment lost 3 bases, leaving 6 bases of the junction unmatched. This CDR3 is CASSISSGVVYEQYF. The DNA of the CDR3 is TGTGCCAGTAGTATCTCTAGCGGGGTCGTCTACGAGCAGTACTTC.

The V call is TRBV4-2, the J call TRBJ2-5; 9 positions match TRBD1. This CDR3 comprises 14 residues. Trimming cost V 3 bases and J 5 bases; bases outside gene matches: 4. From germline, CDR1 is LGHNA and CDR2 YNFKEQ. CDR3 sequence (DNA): TGTGCCAGCAGCCAGGGACAGGGTTTTGAGACCCAGTACTTC. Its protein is CASSQGQGFETQYF.

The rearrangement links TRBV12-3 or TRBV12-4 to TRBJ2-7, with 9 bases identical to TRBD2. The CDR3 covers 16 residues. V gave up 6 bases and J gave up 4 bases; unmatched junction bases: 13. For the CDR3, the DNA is TGTGCCAGCAGCTCACTAGCGGGCGACACTGTGTACGAGCAGTACTTC. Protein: CASSSLAGDTVYEQYF.

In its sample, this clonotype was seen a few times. The CDR3: CASSLGGINEKLFF. In DNA, the CDR3 is TGTGCCAGCAGTTTGGGAGGGATCAATGAAAAACTGTTTTTT. This rearrangement joins TRBV28 to TRBJ1-4; no reliable D call. The CDR3 has 14 residues. The ends were cut back, 3 bases at V and 5 bases at J, with 10 bases in the middle. Germline V gene data show CDR1 as MDHEN and CDR2 as SYDVKM.

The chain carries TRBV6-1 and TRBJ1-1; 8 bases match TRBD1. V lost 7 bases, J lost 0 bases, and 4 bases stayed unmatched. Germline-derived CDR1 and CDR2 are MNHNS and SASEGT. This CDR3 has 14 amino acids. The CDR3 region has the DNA TGTGCCAGCAATCAGGGGGCGGTGAACACTGAAGCTTTCTTT. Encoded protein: CASNQGAVNTEAFF.

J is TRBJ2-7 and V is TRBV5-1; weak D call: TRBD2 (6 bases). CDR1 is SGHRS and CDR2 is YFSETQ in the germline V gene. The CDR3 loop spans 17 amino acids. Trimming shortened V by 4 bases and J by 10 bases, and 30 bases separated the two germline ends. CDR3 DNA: TGCGCCAGCAGCCCCGGGACTCCAGTCCATCGGACTTTGGGACAGTACTTC. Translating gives CASSPGTPVHRTLGQYF.

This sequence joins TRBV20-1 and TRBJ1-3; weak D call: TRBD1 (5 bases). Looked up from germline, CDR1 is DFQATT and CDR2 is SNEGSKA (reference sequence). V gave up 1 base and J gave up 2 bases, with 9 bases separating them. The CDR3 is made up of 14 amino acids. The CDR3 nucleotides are TGCAGTGCTAGAGCGAGAGGGGCTGGAAACACCATATATTTT. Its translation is CSARARGAGNTIYF.

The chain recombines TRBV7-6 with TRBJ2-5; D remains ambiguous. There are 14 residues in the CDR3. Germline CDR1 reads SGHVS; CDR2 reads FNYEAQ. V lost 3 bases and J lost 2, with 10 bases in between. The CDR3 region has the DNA TGTGCCAGCAGCTTTGCGTCAGCACAAGAGACCCAGTACTTC. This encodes CASSFASAQETQYF.

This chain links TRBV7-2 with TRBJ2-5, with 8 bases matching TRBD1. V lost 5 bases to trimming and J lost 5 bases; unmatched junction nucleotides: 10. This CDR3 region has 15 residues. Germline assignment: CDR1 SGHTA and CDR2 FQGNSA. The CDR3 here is CASSLGQGDRETQYF. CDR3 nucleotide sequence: TGTGCCAGCAGCCTCGGACAGGGAGACCGGGAGACCCAGTACTTC.

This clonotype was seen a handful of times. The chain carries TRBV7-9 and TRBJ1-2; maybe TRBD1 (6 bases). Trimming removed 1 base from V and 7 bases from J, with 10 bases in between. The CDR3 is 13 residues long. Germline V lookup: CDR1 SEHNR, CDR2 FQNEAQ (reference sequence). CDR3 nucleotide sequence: TGTGCCAGCAGCTTAGGGACCAGGGGTGGCTACACCTTC. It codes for CASSLGTRGGYTF.

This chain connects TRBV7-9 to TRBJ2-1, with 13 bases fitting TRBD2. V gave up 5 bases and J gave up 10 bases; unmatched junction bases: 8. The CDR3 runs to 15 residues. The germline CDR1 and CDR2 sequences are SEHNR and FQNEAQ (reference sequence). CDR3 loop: CASSPTSGGAIEQFF. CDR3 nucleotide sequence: TGTGCCAGCAGCCCTACTAGCGGGGGGGCCATCGAGCAGTTCTTC.

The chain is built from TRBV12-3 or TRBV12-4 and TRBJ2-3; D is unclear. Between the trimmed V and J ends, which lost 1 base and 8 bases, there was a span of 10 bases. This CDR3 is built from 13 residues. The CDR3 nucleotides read TGTGCCAGCAGTTTAGAGTCTGTGGGTACGCAGTATTTT. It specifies CASSLESVGTQYF.

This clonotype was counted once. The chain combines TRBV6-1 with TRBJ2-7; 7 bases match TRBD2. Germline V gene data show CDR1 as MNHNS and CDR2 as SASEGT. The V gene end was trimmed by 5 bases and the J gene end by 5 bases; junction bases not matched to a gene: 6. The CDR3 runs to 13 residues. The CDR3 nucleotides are TGTGCCAGCAGTAATCTGCGGGGGAACGAGCAGTACTTC. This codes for CASSNLRGNEQYF.

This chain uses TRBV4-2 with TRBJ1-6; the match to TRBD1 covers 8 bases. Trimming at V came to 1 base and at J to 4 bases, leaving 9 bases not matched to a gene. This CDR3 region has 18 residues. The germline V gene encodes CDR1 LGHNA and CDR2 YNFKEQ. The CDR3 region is CASSQVRVQGAYNSPLHF. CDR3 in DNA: TGTGCCAGCAGCCAAGTGAGGGTGCAGGGGGCATATAATTCACCCCTCCACTTT.

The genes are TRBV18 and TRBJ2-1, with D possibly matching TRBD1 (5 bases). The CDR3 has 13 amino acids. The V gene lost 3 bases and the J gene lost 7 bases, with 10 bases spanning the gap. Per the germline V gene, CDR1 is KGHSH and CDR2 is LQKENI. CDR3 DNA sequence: TGTGCCAGCTCACCTTCAGGGTCAAATGAGCAGTTCTTC. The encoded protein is CASSPSGSNEQFF.

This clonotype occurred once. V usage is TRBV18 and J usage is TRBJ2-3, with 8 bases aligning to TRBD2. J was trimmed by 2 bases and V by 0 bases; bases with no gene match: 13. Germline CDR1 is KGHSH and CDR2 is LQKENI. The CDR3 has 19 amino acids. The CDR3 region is CASSPPFTAGEFITDTQYF. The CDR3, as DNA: TGTGCCAGCTCACCACCGTTTACAGCGGGGGAGTTTATCACAGATACGCAGTATTTT.